The following is a TCR beta chain sequence with its context. The clone's antigen remains unknown. No base qualities exist here, and no much larger clone lies one base off it. Interpreted using the paper, the treatment or condition label stands for: over 15 received Ad26.COV2.S at low or high dose, single or two shots; a few received placebo; per-sample allocation not given. For vaccine and placebo recipients, the sequenced repertoires came from samples collected on day 63 after the first injection. In Cohort 1b, about two dozen adults aged 18-55 years were enrolled at a single site in Boston, USA, between 29 July and 7 August 2020. Ad26.COV2.S consisted of a replication-incompetent adenovirus type 26 vector by which a prefusion-stabilized SARS-CoV-2 spike protein from the original Wuhan strain was expressed. This sample was taken from a study of Ad26.COV2.S vaccination and SARS-CoV-2 variants (TCRdb year 2021). In terms of the full investigation: Donors in the vaccine arm were drawn from COV1001, a phase I-IIa trial of Ad26.COV2.S in healthy adults that was multicentre, randomized, double-blind and placebo-controlled. A total of around 32 samples were included in the TCR-sequenced set, comprising 19 Ad26.COV2.S vaccine recipients, 5 placebo recipients and 8 SARS-CoV-2 convalescent individuals. Trial participants were randomized into five groups of five: low-dose or high-dose Ad26.COV2.S given once or twice, or placebo on both occasions. TCRbeta repertoire sequencing served as the tool for gauging how specific and how broad the SARS-CoV-2-reactive T cell receptors were following Ad26.COV2.S vaccination. Dosing of Ad26.COV2.S was intramuscular, at either 5x10^10 or 1x10^11 viral particles, delivered as one shot or as two shots spaced 56 days apart. Investigators did not know the trial group allocation while performing experiments and assessing outcomes.

Points the paper makes about the study in general: The authors noted that total T cell responses may have been underestimated by the TCR breadth and depth analyses. Higher spike-specific TCR breadth was observed in Ad26.COV2.S recipients than in placebo recipients (P = 0.0014). After vaccination, spike-specific CD8+ and CD4+ T cell responses were reported to show substantial breadth. The study lacked the statistical power to compare responses across vaccine doses or regimens. Vaccine and placebo recipients had comparable non-spike TCR breadth, which fits with the vaccine containing only spike.

The immunoSEQ Assay was used to sequence TCRbeta CDR3 regions. After extraction, genomic DNA underwent amplification by bias-controlled multiplex PCR, followed by high-throughput sequencing. Per the authors' processing: To quantify the absolute abundance of every unique TCRbeta CDR3 region, sequences were collapsed and filtered. T cell fraction was estimated by normalizing TCRbeta template counts to usable DNA, which was measured by amplifying reference genes present in all nucleated cells. Repertoire TCRs were annotated as SARS-CoV-2-specific when V gene, CDR3 amino acid sequence and J gene were exactly matched to a known reactive TCR set. The reference SARS-CoV-2 TCR set was derived from MIRA and filtered for enrichment in COVID-19-positive ImmuneCODE repertoires, a step that removed public or cross-reactive TCRs. Based on the MIRA antigens, annotated TCRs were further analysed at the level of specific ORF or position within ORF. Depth was the summed frequency of annotated unique rearrangements, while breadth was defined as annotated unique rearrangements over total unique productive rearrangements. TCR breadth was compared between groups using two-sided Wilcoxon rank-sum tests. TCRdb mirrors the immuneACCESS table, restricted to in-frame sequences. Some clones are absent from its copies; in checked studies, under half trace to an unresolved V gene, and the reason for the others is unknown. The V and J calls and clone size come from that table; D and trimming were worked out from the DNA. In all, the sample holds about 280,000 clones, and more than 70% of those were seen once. Less than 3.5% of the sample is taken by the ten largest.

Cut back by 0 bases and 2 bases, the V and J ends lie 4 bases apart. The CDR3 measures 12 amino acids from cysteine to phenylalanine. Only the CDR3 portion is preserved as DNA: 36 bases, with reading frame beginning at the first base. The germline V gene encodes CDR1 GTSNPN and CDR2 SVGIG (reference sequence). This receptor chain uses TRBV30 and TRBJ1-1, with the D gene too uncertain to name. Specimen: peripheral blood, collected in a trial of Ad26.COV2.S vaccine versus placebo. The sequence derives from a person aged 18-60 years who received the Ad26.COV2.S COVID-19 vaccine or a placebo. This receptor has the CDR3 CAWSVSNTEAFF. Here is the DNA: TGTGCCTGGAGTGTCAGTAACACTGAAGCTTTCTTT.